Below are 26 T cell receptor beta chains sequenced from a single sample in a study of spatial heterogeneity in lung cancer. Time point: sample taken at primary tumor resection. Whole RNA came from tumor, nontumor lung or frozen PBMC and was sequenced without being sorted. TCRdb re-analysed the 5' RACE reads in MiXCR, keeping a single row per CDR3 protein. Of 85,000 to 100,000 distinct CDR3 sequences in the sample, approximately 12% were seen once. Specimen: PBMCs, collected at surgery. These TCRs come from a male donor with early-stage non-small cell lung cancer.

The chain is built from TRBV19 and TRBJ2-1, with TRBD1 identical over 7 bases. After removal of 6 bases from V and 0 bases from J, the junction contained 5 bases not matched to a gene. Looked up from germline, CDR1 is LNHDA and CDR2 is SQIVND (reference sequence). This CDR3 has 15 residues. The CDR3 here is CASRRGQSSYNEQFF. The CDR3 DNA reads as TGTGCCAGTAGGAGGGGACAGAGCTCCTACAATGAGCAGTTCTTC.

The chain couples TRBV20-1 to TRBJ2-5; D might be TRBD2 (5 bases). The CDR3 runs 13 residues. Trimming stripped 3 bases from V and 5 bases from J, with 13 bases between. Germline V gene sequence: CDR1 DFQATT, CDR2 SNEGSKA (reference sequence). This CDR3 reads CSARATMSETQYF. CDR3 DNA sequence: TGCAGTGCTAGGGCGACTATGTCGGAGACCCAGTACTTC.

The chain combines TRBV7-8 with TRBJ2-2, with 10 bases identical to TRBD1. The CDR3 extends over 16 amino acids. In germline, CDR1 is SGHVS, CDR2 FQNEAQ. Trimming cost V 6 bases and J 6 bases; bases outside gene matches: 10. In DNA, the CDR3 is TGTGCCAGCAGTGGCCGGGACAGGGGTTCTTCCGGGGAGCTGTTTTTT. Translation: CASSGRDRGSSGELFF.

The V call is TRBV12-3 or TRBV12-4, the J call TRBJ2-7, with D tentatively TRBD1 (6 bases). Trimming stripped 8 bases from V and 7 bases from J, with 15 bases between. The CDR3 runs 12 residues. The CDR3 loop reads CASGRDTEEQYF. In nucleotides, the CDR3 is TGTGCCAGCGGACGGGACACGGAAGAGCAGTACTTC.

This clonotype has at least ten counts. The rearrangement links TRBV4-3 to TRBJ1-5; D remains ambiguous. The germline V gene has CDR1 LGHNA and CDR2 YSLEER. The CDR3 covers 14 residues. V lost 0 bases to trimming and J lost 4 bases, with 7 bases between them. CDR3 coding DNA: TGCGCCAGCAGCCAAGATGTGAGAAATCAGCCCCAGCATTTT. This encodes CASSQDVRNQPQHF.

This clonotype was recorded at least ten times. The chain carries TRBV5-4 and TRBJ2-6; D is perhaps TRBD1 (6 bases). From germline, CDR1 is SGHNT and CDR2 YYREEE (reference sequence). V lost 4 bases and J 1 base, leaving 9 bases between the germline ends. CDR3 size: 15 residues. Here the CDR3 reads CASSHQGSGANVLTF. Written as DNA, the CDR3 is TGTGCCAGCAGCCACCAGGGGTCTGGGGCCAACGTCCTGACTTTC.

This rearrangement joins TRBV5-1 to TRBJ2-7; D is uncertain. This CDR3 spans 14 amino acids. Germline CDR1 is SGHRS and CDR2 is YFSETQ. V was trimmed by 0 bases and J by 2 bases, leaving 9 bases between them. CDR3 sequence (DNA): TGCGCCAGCAGCTTGGAAGGGTCCGCCTACGAGCAGTACTTC. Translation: CASSLEGSAYEQYF.

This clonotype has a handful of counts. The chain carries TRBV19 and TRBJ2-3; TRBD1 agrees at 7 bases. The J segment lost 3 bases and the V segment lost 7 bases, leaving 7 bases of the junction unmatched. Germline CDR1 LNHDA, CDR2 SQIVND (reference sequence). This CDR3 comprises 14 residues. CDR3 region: CASTQGSRTDTQYF. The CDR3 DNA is TGTGCCAGTACACAGGGGTCTCGTACAGATACGCAGTATTTT.

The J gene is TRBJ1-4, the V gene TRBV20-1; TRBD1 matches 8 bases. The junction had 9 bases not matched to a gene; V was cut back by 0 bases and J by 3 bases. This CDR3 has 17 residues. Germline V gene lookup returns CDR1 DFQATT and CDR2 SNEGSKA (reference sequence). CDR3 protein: CSARDRTGLPANEKLFF. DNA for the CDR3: TGCAGTGCTAGAGATCGGACAGGGCTACCGGCTAATGAAAAACTGTTTTTT.

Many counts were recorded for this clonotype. The CDR3 here is CSAPPRLGIDEQFF. In DNA form, the CDR3 reads TGCAGTGCTCCCCCCCGCCTAGGCATCGATGAGCAGTTCTTC. The chain links TRBV20-1 to TRBJ2-1, with D uncertain. The CDR3 is 14 residues long. V gave up 5 bases and J gave up 8 bases, with 19 bases separating them. Germline CDR1 DFQATT, CDR2 SNEGSKA (reference sequence).

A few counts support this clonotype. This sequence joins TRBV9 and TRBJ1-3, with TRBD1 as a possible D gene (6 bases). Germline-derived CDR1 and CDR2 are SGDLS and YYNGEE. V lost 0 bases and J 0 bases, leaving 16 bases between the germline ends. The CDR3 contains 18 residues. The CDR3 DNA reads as TGTGCCAGCAGCGTAGGCCCCGGAAGACAGGTCTCTGGAAACACCATATATTTT. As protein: CASSVGPGRQVSGNTIYF.

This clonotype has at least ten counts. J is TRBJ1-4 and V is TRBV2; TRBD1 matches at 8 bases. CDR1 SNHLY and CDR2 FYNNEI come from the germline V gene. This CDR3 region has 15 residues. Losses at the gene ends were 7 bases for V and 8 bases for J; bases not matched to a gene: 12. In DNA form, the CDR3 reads TGTGCCAGCAAGCAGACAGGGGACACCTCGGAAAAACTGTTTTTT. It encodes CASKQTGDTSEKLFF.

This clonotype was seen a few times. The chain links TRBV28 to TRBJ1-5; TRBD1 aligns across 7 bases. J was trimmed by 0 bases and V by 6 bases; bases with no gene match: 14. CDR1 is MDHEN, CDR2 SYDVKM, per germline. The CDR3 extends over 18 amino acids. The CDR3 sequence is CASRTTGTENYSNQPQHF. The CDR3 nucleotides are TGTGCCAGCAGAACAACCGGGACAGAGAATTATAGCAATCAGCCCCAGCATTTT.

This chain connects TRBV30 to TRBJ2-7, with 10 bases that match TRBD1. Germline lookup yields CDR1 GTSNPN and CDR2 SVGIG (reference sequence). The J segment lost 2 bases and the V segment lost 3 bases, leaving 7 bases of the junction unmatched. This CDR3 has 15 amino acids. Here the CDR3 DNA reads TGTGCCTGGAGCCCCAGAGGACAGGGGGCCTACGAGCAGTACTTC. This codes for CAWSPRGQGAYEQYF.

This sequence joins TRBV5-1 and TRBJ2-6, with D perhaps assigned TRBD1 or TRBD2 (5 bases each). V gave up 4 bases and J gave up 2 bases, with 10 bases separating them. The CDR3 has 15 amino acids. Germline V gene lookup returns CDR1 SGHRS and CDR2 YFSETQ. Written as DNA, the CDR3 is TGCGCCAGCAGCGCCCAGGGAGCTGGGGCCAACGTCCTGACTTTC. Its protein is CASSAQGAGANVLTF.

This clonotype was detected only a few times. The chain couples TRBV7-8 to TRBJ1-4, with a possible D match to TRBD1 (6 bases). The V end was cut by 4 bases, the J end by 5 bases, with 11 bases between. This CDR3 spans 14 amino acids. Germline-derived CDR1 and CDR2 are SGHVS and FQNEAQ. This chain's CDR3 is CASSYAGQNEKLFF. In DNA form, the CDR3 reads TGTGCCAGCAGCTACGCAGGACAGAATGAAAAACTGTTTTTT.

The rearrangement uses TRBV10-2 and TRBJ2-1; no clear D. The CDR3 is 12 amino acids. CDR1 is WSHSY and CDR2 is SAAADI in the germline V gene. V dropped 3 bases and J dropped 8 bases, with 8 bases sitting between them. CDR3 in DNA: TGCGCCAGCAGTGAACACGGGTATGAGCAGTTCTTC. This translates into CASSEHGYEQFF.

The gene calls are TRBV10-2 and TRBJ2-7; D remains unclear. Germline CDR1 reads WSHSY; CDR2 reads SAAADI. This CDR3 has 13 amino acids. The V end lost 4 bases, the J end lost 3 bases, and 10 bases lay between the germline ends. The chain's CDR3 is CASSAGVGYEQYF. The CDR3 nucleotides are TGCGCCAGCAGTGCTGGGGTTGGCTACGAGCAGTACTTC.

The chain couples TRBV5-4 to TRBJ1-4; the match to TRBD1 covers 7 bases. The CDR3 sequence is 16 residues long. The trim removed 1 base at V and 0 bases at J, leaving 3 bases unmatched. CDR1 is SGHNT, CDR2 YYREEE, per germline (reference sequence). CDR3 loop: CASSLWGQTTNEKLFF. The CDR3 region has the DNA TGTGCCAGCAGCTTGTGGGGACAGACAACTAATGAAAAACTGTTTTTT.

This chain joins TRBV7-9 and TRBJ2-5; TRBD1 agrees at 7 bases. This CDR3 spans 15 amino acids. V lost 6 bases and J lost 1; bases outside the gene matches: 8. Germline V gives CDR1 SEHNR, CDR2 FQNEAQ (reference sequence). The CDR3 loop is CASSLSTGAQETQYF. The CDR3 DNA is TGTGCCAGCAGTTTAAGTACAGGGGCCCAAGAGACCCAGTACTTC.

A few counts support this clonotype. The CDR3 here is CASSLGGSPSYEQYF. CDR3 coding DNA: TGTGCCAGCAGCTTAGGGGGATCTCCCTCCTACGAGCAGTACTTC. The chain links TRBV7-9 to TRBJ2-7; D not certain. Germline CDR1 is SEHNR and CDR2 is FQNEAQ (reference sequence). The CDR3 sequence is 15 residues long. Trimming shortened V by 1 base and J by 0 bases, and 10 bases separated the two germline ends.

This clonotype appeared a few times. In nucleotides, the CDR3 is TGCAGTGCCCGAAATATGGCCTACAATGAGCAGTTCTTC. Translation: CSARNMAYNEQFF. The V and J genes are TRBV20-1 and TRBJ2-1, with D unclear. Germline CDR1 is DFQATT and CDR2 is SNEGSKA (reference sequence). V lost 6 bases and J lost 2, with 11 bases in between. There are 13 residues in the CDR3.

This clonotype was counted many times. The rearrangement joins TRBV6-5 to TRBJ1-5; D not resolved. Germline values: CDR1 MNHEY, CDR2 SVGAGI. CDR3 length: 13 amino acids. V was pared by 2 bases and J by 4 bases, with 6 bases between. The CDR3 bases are TGTGCCAGCAGTTACGGAATTAATCAGCCCCAGCATTTT. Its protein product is CASSYGINQPQHF.

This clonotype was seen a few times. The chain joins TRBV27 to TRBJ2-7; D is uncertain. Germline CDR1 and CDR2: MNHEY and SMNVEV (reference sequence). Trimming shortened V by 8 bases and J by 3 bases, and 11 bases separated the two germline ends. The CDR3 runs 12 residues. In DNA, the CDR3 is TGTGCCAGCGGAGCCTCAATCTACGAGCAGTACTTC. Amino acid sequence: CASGASIYEQYF.

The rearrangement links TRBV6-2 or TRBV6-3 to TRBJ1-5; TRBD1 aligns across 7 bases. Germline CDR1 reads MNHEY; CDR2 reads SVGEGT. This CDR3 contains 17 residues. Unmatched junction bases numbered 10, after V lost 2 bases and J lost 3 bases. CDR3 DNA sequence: TGTGCCAGCAGTTACCCACTGGGGACAGCAAACAATCAGCCCCAGCATTTT. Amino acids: CASSYPLGTANNQPQHF.

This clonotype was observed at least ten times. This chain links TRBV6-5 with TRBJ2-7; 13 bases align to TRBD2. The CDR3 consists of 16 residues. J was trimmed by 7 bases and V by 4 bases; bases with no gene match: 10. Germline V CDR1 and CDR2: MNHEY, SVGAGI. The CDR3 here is CASSFRLAGGLTEQYF. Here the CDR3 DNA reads TGTGCCAGCAGTTTCCGACTAGCGGGGGGCCTTACGGAGCAGTACTTC.